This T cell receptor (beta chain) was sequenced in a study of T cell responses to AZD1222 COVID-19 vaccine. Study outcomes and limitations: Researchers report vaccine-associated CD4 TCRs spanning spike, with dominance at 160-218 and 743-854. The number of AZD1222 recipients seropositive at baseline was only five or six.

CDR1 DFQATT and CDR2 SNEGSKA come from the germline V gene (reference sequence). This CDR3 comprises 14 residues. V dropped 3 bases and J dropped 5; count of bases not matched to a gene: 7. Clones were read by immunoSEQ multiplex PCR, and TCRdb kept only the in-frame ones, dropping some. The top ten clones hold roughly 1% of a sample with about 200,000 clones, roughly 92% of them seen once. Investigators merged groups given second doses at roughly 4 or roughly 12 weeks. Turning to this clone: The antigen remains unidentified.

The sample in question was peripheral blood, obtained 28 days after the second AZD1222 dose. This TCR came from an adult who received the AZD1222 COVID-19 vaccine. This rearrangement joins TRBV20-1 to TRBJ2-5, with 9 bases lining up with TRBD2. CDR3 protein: CSASEGLATETQYF. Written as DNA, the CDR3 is TGCAGTGCTAGTGAGGGACTAGCCACGGAGACCCAGTACTTC.